A selection of T cell receptor beta chains follows, all from one sample in a study of monozygotic twins with cystic fibrosis. Libraries were prepared by immunoSEQ multiplex PCR; TCRdb keeps only in-frame clonotypes and omits some of them. The table has around 9,100 clones, 98% to 99% seen once. The specimen sequenced was blood. The receptors here all came from a girl aged 2-10 years with cystic fibrosis. Each CDR3 is given with its conserved first and last residue. The order of the fields is D gene, CDR3 length, J gene, V gene, clone size, CDR3 DNA, CDR3 protein. The D gene is left open where the match is weak. Where a row states a size, it is once, few, many or the class of an expanded clone; other rows omit it.

d_gene: NA; len: 16; j_gene: TRBJ1-1; v_gene: TRBV11-2; abundance: NA; CDR3nt: TGTGCCAGCAGCTTAAGCCCGGGGGGAACGAGGACTGAAGCTTTCTTT; CDR3aa: CASSLSPGGTRTEAFF
d_gene: NA; len: 15; j_gene: TRBJ1-1; v_gene: TRBV7-2; abundance: NA; CDR3nt: TGTGCCAGCAGCGTGAGACCGGGCCAAACTTTAGAAGCTTTCTTT; CDR3aa: CASSVRPGQTLEAFF
d_gene: NA; len: 17; j_gene: TRBJ2-1; v_gene: TRBV5-3; abundance: NA; CDR3nt: TGTGCCAGAAGCCTTGCTGGGGTCAGGGAGATCGGCAATGAGCAGTTCTTC; CDR3aa: CARSLAGVREIGNEQFF
d_gene: NA; len: 14; j_gene: TRBJ1-1; v_gene: TRBV6-1; abundance: NA; CDR3nt: TGTGCCAGCACCGAGGGACAATTTTCAACTGAAGCTTTCTTT; CDR3aa: CASTEGQFSTEAFF
d_gene: NA; len: 20; j_gene: TRBJ2-5; v_gene: TRBV7-8; abundance: once; CDR3nt: TGTGCCAGCAGCTTAGCGCGAATCAGACACAATGGTAGCCTCCAAGAGACCCAGTACTTC; CDR3aa: CASSLARIRHNGSLQETQYF
d_gene: NA; len: 14; j_gene: TRBJ2-3; v_gene: TRBV19; abundance: once; CDR3nt: TGTGCCAGTAGTACTGGGGGTAACACAGATACGCAGTATTTT; CDR3aa: CASSTGGNTDTQYF
d_gene: TRBD1; len: 13; j_gene: TRBJ2-1; v_gene: TRBV6-5; abundance: NA; CDR3nt: TGTGCCAGCAGTTTGGGACAGATCGATGAGCAGTTCTTC; CDR3aa: CASSLGQIDEQFF
d_gene: NA; len: 16; j_gene: TRBJ2-2; v_gene: TRBV6-5; abundance: NA; CDR3nt: TGTGCCAGCAGTTACTCTGGGGGGATGAACACCGGGGAGCTGTTTTTT; CDR3aa: CASSYSGGMNTGELFF
d_gene: NA; len: 12; j_gene: TRBJ2-3; v_gene: TRBV7-8; abundance: NA; CDR3nt: TGTGCCAGCAGCTTAAGCACAGATACGCAGTATTTT; CDR3aa: CASSLSTDTQYF
d_gene: NA; len: 13; j_gene: TRBJ2-7; v_gene: TRBV6-6; abundance: NA; CDR3nt: TGTGCCAGCAGTTACACCCTTACGTACGAGCAGTACTTC; CDR3aa: CASSYTLTYEQYF
d_gene: TRBD2; len: 16; j_gene: TRBJ2-1; v_gene: TRBV27; abundance: NA; CDR3nt: TGTGCCAGCACCCGACTAGCGGGAGTGGCATACAATGAGCAGTTCTTC; CDR3aa: CASTRLAGVAYNEQFF
d_gene: NA; len: 12; j_gene: TRBJ1-4; v_gene: TRBV10-1; abundance: NA; CDR3nt: TGCGCCAGCAGTGAGTCAACCGGACGACTGTTTTTT; CDR3aa: CASSESTGRLFF
d_gene: NA; len: 16; j_gene: TRBJ1-2; v_gene: TRBV18; abundance: NA; CDR3nt: TGTGCCAGCTCACCTTACAGACCCTTAGCTAACTATGGCTACACCTTC; CDR3aa: CASSPYRPLANYGYTF
d_gene: TRBD2; len: 14; j_gene: TRBJ2-7; v_gene: TRBV5-6; abundance: NA; CDR3nt: TGTGCCAGCAGCTTCCCGGGACTAGCGTACGAGCAGTACTTC; CDR3aa: CASSFPGLAYEQYF
d_gene: TRBD1; len: 13; j_gene: TRBJ2-7; v_gene: TRBV10-3; abundance: NA; CDR3nt: TGTGCCATCAGTGGGACAGGGCTGGAAGAGCAGTACTTC; CDR3aa: CAISGTGLEEQYF
d_gene: TRBD1; len: 14; j_gene: TRBJ1-2; v_gene: TRBV11-2; abundance: NA; CDR3nt: TGTGCCAGCAGCTTAGGAGGGGGCTCCTATGGCTACACCTTC; CDR3aa: CASSLGGGSYGYTF
d_gene: NA; len: 15; j_gene: TRBJ1-5; v_gene: TRBV4-1; abundance: NA; CDR3nt: TGCGCCAGCAGCCAACAAGGAGGGGATTCTCAGCCCCAGCATTTT; CDR3aa: CASSQQGGDSQPQHF
d_gene: NA; len: 12; j_gene: TRBJ1-3; v_gene: TRBV5-3; abundance: NA; CDR3nt: TGTGCCAGAAGCTTCCTAGGTTACACCATATATTTT; CDR3aa: CARSFLGYTIYF
d_gene: TRBD1; len: 14; j_gene: TRBJ2-1; v_gene: TRBV29-1; abundance: once; CDR3nt: TGCAGCGTTGCCGGGACAGGGGGCATGAATGAGCAGTTCTTC; CDR3aa: CSVAGTGGMNEQFF
d_gene: NA; len: 14; j_gene: TRBJ2-1; v_gene: TRBV9; abundance: NA; CDR3nt: TGTGCCAGCAGCGCGGAACCCAGTGACTTATGGCAGTTCTTC; CDR3aa: CASSAEPSDLWQFF
d_gene: TRBD2; len: 15; j_gene: TRBJ2-1; v_gene: TRBV11-3; abundance: NA; CDR3nt: TGTGCCAGCAGCTTAGGGACTAGCGAGAACAATGAGCAGTTCTTC; CDR3aa: CASSLGTSENNEQFF
d_gene: NA; len: 19; j_gene: TRBJ1-4; v_gene: TRBV7-8; abundance: NA; CDR3nt: TGTGCCAGCAGCTTAGTGGGTCGGGGGAGGATTGCAACTAATGAAAAACTGTTTTTT; CDR3aa: CASSLVGRGRIATNEKLFF
d_gene: NA; len: 13; j_gene: TRBJ2-7; v_gene: TRBV2; abundance: NA; CDR3nt: TGTGCCAGCGGCGACAGCCTGATTTACGAGCAGTACTTC; CDR3aa: CASGDSLIYEQYF
d_gene: NA; len: 15; j_gene: TRBJ1-5; v_gene: TRBV5-1; abundance: NA; CDR3nt: TGCGCCAGCAGCTTGTCGTGGGGAGATGATCAGCCCCAGCATTTT; CDR3aa: CASSLSWGDDQPQHF
d_gene: NA; len: 17; j_gene: TRBJ2-7; v_gene: TRBV27; abundance: NA; CDR3nt: TGTGCCAGCAGCTTGGGGGCAGGGCCCAAGGGCTCCGAGGAGCAGTACTTC; CDR3aa: CASSLGAGPKGSEEQYF
d_gene: NA; len: 15; j_gene: TRBJ2-1; v_gene: TRBV7-9; abundance: NA; CDR3nt: TGTGCCAGCAGCTTAAGTCCCCTAGTACCCAATGAGCAGTTCTTC; CDR3aa: CASSLSPLVPNEQFF